Listed below are T cell receptor beta chains from one sample, sequenced in a study of cytomegalovirus exposure and HLA in healthy donors. Clones were sequenced by immunoSEQ multiplex PCR, and TCRdb holds only the in-frame ones, with some missing. Of roughly 62,000 clones listed, about 69% were seen once; the top ten hold under 7%. Sequenced input: PBMCs. The receptors stem from a woman in her 30s in good health and CMV-seronegative. The CDR3 runs from the conserved cysteine through the conserved F or W. Each record gives: V gene, J gene, D gene, clone size, CDR3 DNA, CDR3 protein. A D gene is named only where the DNA matches it firmly. Expanded clones get a size class; other rows say once, few or many, or leave the size out.

TRBV7-8	TRBJ1-1	TRBD1	once	TGTGCCAGCAGCGATCAGGGGGCGAACACTGAAGCTTTCTTT	CASSDQGANTEAFF
TRBV2	TRBJ2-1	NA	few	TGTGCCAGCAGTGAAGCTAACGGGAATGAGCAGTTCTTC	CASSEANGNEQFF
TRBV11-2	TRBJ2-1	TRBD1	once	TGTGCCAGCAGCGCCGGACAGGGGGCCTACAATGAGCAGTTCTTC	CASSAGQGAYNEQFF
TRBV6-5	TRBJ2-2	TRBD2	NA	TGTGCCAGCACTCGGGGGGGCGGGGAGCTGTTTTTT	CASTRGGGELFF
TRBV7-9	TRBJ1-2	NA	once	TGTGCCAGCAGCTTATTCCGGCAGACTGTCTATGGCTACACCTTC	CASSLFRQTVYGYTF
TRBV30	TRBJ1-4	TRBD1	NA	TGTGCCTGGAATACCGGGACAGCAGACGAAAAACTGTTTTTT	CAWNTGTADEKLFF
TRBV29-1	TRBJ2-7	TRBD2	NA	TGCAGCGTTCTGACCCGGACTAGCGTGTCCTACGAGCAGTACTTC	CSVLTRTSVSYEQYF
TRBV19	TRBJ2-7	TRBD1	NA	TGTGCCAGTACCTTAAGACAGGGGACGCGCGAGCAGTACTTC	CASTLRQGTREQYF
TRBV15	TRBJ1-3	NA	NA	TGTGCCACCAGCAGAGATGACGGGAACTCTGGAAACACCATATATTTT	CATSRDDGNSGNTIYF
TRBV27	TRBJ2-1	TRBD1	NA	TGTGCCAGCAGTCCTGGGACAGGGGTGAGTGAGCAGTTCTTC	CASSPGTGVSEQFF
TRBV29-1	TRBJ1-2	TRBD1	NA	TGCAGCGTTGTTGGGGGACAGCAAAACTATGGCTACACCTTC	CSVVGGQQNYGYTF
TRBV28	TRBJ2-5	TRBD1	few	TGTGCCAGCAAGGGGGCGTCTCGGGAGACCCAGTACTTC	CASKGASRETQYF
TRBV6-1	TRBJ1-4	NA	NA	TGTGCCAGCAGTGCTAAACAGGGTTTTCATCCGAGGGCGGGTGAAAAACTGTTTTTT	CASSAKQGFHPRAGEKLFF
TRBV4-1	TRBJ2-7	TRBD2	NA	TGCGCCAGCAGCCAAGTGCGTCTAGCGGTTAGCTCCTACGAGCAGTACTTC	CASSQVRLAVSSYEQYF
TRBV5-5	TRBJ1-5	NA	NA	TGTGCCAGCAGCTTGGCAGGGTTCATCGGTCAGCCCCAGCATTTT	CASSLAGFIGQPQHF
TRBV5-1	TRBJ2-5	TRBD2	NA	TGCGCCAGCAACCCCGGACTAGCGGGAGTTCAGCAAGAGACCCAGTACTTC	CASNPGLAGVQQETQYF
TRBV7-8	TRBJ1-4	TRBD1	NA	TGTGCCAGCAGCATCAGACAGGGGGCGAGTGAAAAACTGTTTTTT	CASSIRQGASEKLFF
TRBV9	TRBJ2-7	NA	NA	TGTGCCAGCAGCGTAGCTGAGCAGTACTTC	CASSVAEQYF
TRBV30	TRBJ1-1	TRBD1	NA	TGTGCCTGGGGACAGGGGAGATTGAACACTGAAGCTTTCTTT	CAWGQGRLNTEAFF
TRBV5-4	TRBJ2-1	TRBD1	once	TGTGCCAGCAGCGTGGGGGGACAGGGAATTGGCAATGAGCAGTTCTTC	CASSVGGQGIGNEQFF
TRBV30	TRBJ2-6	NA	NA	TGTGCCTGGAACGACAGGATTCTCTCTGGGGCCAACGTCCTGACTTTC	CAWNDRILSGANVLTF
TRBV19	TRBJ1-2	NA	NA	TGTGCCAGTAGTATACAGGAGGGGTTCTATGGCTACACCTTC	CASSIQEGFYGYTF
TRBV28	TRBJ2-5	NA	NA	TGTGCCAGCAGTCCCACGAGCCCAGGTGTGGGTAGACAAGAGACCCAGTACTTC	CASSPTSPGVGRQETQYF
TRBV27	TRBJ2-5	NA	NA	TGTGCCAGCAGCCCGCTCGCAGTGAGCCGGAGAGAGACCCAGTACTTC	CASSPLAVSRRETQYF
TRBV29-1	TRBJ2-2	NA	once	TGCAGCGTTGTTCAGGGAACCGGGGAGCTGTTTTTT	CSVVQGTGELFF
TRBV5-3	TRBJ2-1	NA	NA	TGTGCCAGAAGCTTGTTATTGGGACTTCCGGACAATGAGCAGTTCTTC	CARSLLLGLPDNEQFF
TRBV6-5	TRBJ1-3	NA	NA	TGTGCCAGCAGTCAGGAAATTGGAAACACCATATATTTT	CASSQEIGNTIYF